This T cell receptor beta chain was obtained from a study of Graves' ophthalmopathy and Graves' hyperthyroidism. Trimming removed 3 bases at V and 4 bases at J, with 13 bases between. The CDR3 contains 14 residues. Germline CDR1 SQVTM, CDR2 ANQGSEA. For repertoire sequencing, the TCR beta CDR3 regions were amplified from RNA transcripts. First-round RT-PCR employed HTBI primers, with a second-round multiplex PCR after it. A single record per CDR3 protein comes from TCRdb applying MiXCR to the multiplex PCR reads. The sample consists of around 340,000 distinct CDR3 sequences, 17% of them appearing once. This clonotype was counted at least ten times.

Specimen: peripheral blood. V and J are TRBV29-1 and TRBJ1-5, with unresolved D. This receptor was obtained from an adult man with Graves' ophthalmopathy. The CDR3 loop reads CSVEEKAPNQPQHF. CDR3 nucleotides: TGCAGCGTTGAGGAAAAGGCACCGAATCAGCCCCAGCATTTT.